These 11 T cell receptor beta chains were all obtained from the same sample, sequenced in a study of cytomegalovirus exposure and HLA in healthy donors. The primer mix had 60 Vbeta and 13 Jbeta primers. This table comes from immunoSEQ multiplex PCR, and its TCRdb copy is limited to in-frame clones, with some not included. The sample lists roughly 250,000 clones; 84% were seen once. The sequenced sample consisted of PBMCs. These TCRs come from a woman between 35 and 50 years old in good health and CMV-seropositive.

The rearrangement uses TRBV7-3 and TRBJ1-2; D ambiguous. The germline gives CDR1 SGHTA, CDR2 FQGTGA. This CDR3 contains 15 residues. Trimming took 3 bases from V and 7 from J, leaving 18 bases between them. CDR3 nucleotides: TGTGCCAGCAGCTTGACCGGGGTCGATGTTCTTGGCTACACCTTC. This gives the protein CASSLTGVDVLGYTF. Full variable domain (outside the CDR3, taken from reference TRBV7-3 and TRBJ1-2): GAGVSQTPSNKVTEKGKYVELRCDPISGHTALYWYRQSLGQGPEFLIYFQGTGAADDSGLPNDRFFAVRPEGSVSTLKIQRTERGDSAVYLCASSLTGVDVLGYTFGSGTRLTVV.

This clone appeared a few times. The same CDR3 also results from other DNA sequences found in this sample. The rearrangement links TRBV6-1 to TRBJ2-1, with TRBD2 matching over 11 bases. The germline CDR1 and CDR2 sequences are MNHNS and SASEGT. V lost 7 bases to trimming and J lost 5 bases; unmatched junction nucleotides: 4. The CDR3 consists of 14 residues. The CDR3 sequence is CASNIAGGDNEQFF. The CDR3 coding sequence is TGTGCCAGCAACATAGCGGGAGGGGACAATGAGCAGTTCTTC.

The chain couples TRBV5-5 to TRBJ1-4; D gene ambiguous. The germline gives CDR1 SGHKS, CDR2 YYEKEE (reference sequence). This CDR3 is built from 14 residues. Trimming left V 1 base short and J 7 bases short, with 11 bases between. The CDR3 bases are TGTGCCAGCAGCTTGCAATCTGGCCCTGAAAAACTGTTTTTT. Translation: CASSLQSGPEKLFF.

The genes are TRBV20-1 and TRBJ1-2, with no clear D. With 6 bases removed from V and 5 bases from J, the gap between germline ends came to 7 bases. Germline assignment: CDR1 DFQATT and CDR2 SNEGSKA (reference sequence). The CDR3 covers 10 residues. The CDR3 region is CSADGYGYTF. The CDR3, as DNA: TGCAGTGCCGACGGGTATGGCTACACCTTC.

This clone was seen once. The chain carries TRBV7-7 and TRBJ2-5; possible D gene TRBD2, 5 bases. The germline gives CDR1 SSHAT, CDR2 FNYEAQ (reference sequence). The CDR3 covers 14 residues. Trimming took 5 bases from V and 2 from J, leaving 12 bases between them. This chain's CDR3 is CASSTGVGQETQYF. DNA for the CDR3: TGTGCCAGCAGCACCGGGGTGGGTCAAGAGACCCAGTACTTC.

The chain has TRBV7-9 and TRBJ1-4; no clear D gene. CDR3 length equals 12 residues. Germline CDR1 is SEHNR and CDR2 is FQNEAQ (reference sequence). The V end was cut by 8 bases, the J end by 6 bases, with 10 bases between. The CDR3: CASHRDYEKLFF. CDR3 bases: TGTGCCAGCCATCGAGACTATGAAAAACTGTTTTTT.

This clone appeared a few times. This chain uses TRBV11-2 with TRBJ2-7; D not resolved. V gave up 5 bases and J gave up 3 bases, with 17 bases separating them. The CDR3 loop spans 15 amino acids. Germline V gene lookup returns CDR1 SGHAT and CDR2 FQNNGV. The CDR3 DNA is TGTGCCAGCAGCCCGAAAAAGAGCTCTGGCTACGAGCAGTACTTC. Translated, it gives CASSPKKSSGYEQYF.

The chain combines TRBV29-1 with TRBJ2-2, with 11 bases identical to TRBD2. J was trimmed by 3 bases and V by 4 bases; bases with no gene match: 7. CDR1 and CDR2 from the germline V gene are SQVTM and ANQGSEA. The CDR3 length is 16 residues. Written as DNA, the CDR3 is TGCAGCGTTGGGGGAACGGGACTAGCGGACACCGGGGAGCTGTTTTTT. Protein: CSVGGTGLADTGELFF.

The genes are TRBV10-3 and TRBJ2-5; D is unclear. The germline gives CDR1 ENHRY, CDR2 SYGVKD. The ends were cut back, 5 bases at V and 5 bases at J, with 15 bases in the middle. This CDR3 spans 14 amino acids. The CDR3 DNA follows: TGTGCCATCAGTTTAGACCTGTTCGGGGAGACCCAGTACTTC. Its protein product is CAISLDLFGETQYF.

This chain connects TRBV11-3 to TRBJ2-3, with D possibly being TRBD2 (7 bases). Germline assignment: CDR1 SGHNT and CDR2 YENEEA. The V gene lost 2 bases and the J gene lost 4 bases, with 22 bases spanning the gap. This CDR3 comprises 18 residues. CDR3: CASSLYRGGGEGPDTQYF. The CDR3 DNA follows: TGTGCCAGCAGCTTATATAGGGGGGGAGGAGAGGGCCCAGATACGCAGTATTTT.

V and J are TRBV7-6 and TRBJ1-1; TRBD1 matches 7 bases. Germline V gene data show CDR1 as SGHVS and CDR2 as FNYEAQ. The CDR3 is made up of 15 amino acids. V lost 5 bases and J lost 0; bases outside the gene matches: 6. CDR3 nucleotides: TGTGCCAGCAGCGCCGGACAGGAGATGAACACTGAAGCTTTCTTT. It specifies CASSAGQEMNTEAFF.